Listed below are T cell receptor beta chains from one sample, sequenced in a study of CD4 T cells in relation to SARS-CoV-2 and coronaviruses. No antigen has been assigned to these receptors. Profiling relied on immunoSEQ multiplex PCR, and the TCRdb table lists in-frame clones only, not all of them. Found here are tens of thousands of clones, nearly 85% of them singletons; the top ten hold 1.2%. Sequenced: naive CD4+ T cells from PBMCs, cultured in vitro. These TCRs come from an adult with COVID-19. The CDR3 runs from the conserved cysteine through the conserved F or W. The D gene is left open where the match is weak. Part of the rows lack a size; the others show once, few, many or a class for expanded clones.

d_call: -
j_call: TRBJ2-7
cdr3_length: 15
v_call: TRBV7-2
clone_size: -
cdr3_aa: CASSSTPGNGYEQYF
cdr3_nt: TGTGCCAGCAGCTCCACCCCGGGGAATGGATACGAGCAGTACTTC

d_call: TRBD2
j_call: TRBJ2-7
cdr3_length: 15
v_call: TRBV7-9
clone_size: -
cdr3_aa: CASSYTSGSTYEQYF
cdr3_nt: TGTGCCAGCAGCTATACTAGCGGGAGTACCTACGAGCAGTACTTC

d_call: TRBD1
j_call: TRBJ2-1
cdr3_length: 16
v_call: TRBV9
clone_size: -
cdr3_aa: CASSAVPGGVNNEQFF
cdr3_nt: TGTGCCAGCAGCGCGGTCCCAGGGGGCGTAAACAATGAGCAGTTCTTC

d_call: TRBD2
j_call: TRBJ2-7
cdr3_length: 16
v_call: TRBV4-1
clone_size: -
cdr3_aa: CASSQRGTSGSYEQYF
cdr3_nt: TGCGCCAGCAGCCAAAGAGGGACTAGCGGTTCCTACGAGCAGTACTTC

d_call: TRBD1
j_call: TRBJ1-1
cdr3_length: 12
v_call: TRBV29-1
clone_size: -
cdr3_aa: CSVHRGNTEAFF
cdr3_nt: TGCAGCGTCCACAGGGGGAACACTGAAGCTTTCTTT

d_call: -
j_call: TRBJ1-1
cdr3_length: 14
v_call: TRBV5-1
clone_size: -
cdr3_aa: CASSLELTGTEAFF
cdr3_nt: TGCGCCAGCAGCTTGGAGTTAACTGGCACTGAAGCTTTCTTT

d_call: -
j_call: TRBJ2-7
cdr3_length: 16
v_call: TRBV7-9
clone_size: -
cdr3_aa: CASSLGLGETYYAQYF
cdr3_nt: TGTGCCAGCAGCTTAGGTTTGGGGGAGACTTACTACGCGCAGTACTTC

d_call: TRBD2
j_call: TRBJ2-1
cdr3_length: 16
v_call: TRBV18
clone_size: -
cdr3_aa: CASSSTSGRGLNEQFF
cdr3_nt: TGTGCCAGCTCATCTACTAGCGGGAGGGGTTTAAATGAGCAGTTCTTC

d_call: -
j_call: TRBJ2-2
cdr3_length: 11
v_call: TRBV19
clone_size: -
cdr3_aa: CASSIDRTLFF
cdr3_nt: TGTGCCAGTAGTATAGATCGGACTCTGTTTTTT

d_call: TRBD2
j_call: TRBJ2-7
cdr3_length: 15
v_call: TRBV19
clone_size: -
cdr3_aa: CASSSGLAGFYEQYF
cdr3_nt: TGTGCCAGTAGTTCAGGACTAGCGGGATTCTACGAGCAGTACTTC

d_call: -
j_call: TRBJ2-1
cdr3_length: 16
v_call: TRBV18
clone_size: -
cdr3_aa: CASSPSISGSYNEQFF
cdr3_nt: TGTGCCAGCTCACCCAGTATCAGCGGGTCCTACAATGAGCAGTTCTTC

d_call: TRBD1
j_call: TRBJ1-2
cdr3_length: 15
v_call: TRBV6-2/TRBV6-3
clone_size: -
cdr3_aa: CASSYGGTDRRGYTF
cdr3_nt: TGTGCCAGCAGTTACGGTGGGACAGACCGGAGGGGCTACACCTTC

d_call: -
j_call: TRBJ1-1
cdr3_length: 13
v_call: TRBV28
clone_size: -
cdr3_aa: CASRVTENTEAFF
cdr3_nt: TGTGCCAGCAGGGTGACGGAAAACACTGAAGCTTTCTTT

d_call: -
j_call: TRBJ1-6
cdr3_length: 13
v_call: TRBV27
clone_size: -
cdr3_aa: CASSPQVDSPLHF
cdr3_nt: TGTGCCAGCAGTCCCCAGGTGGATTCACCCCTCCACTTT

d_call: -
j_call: TRBJ2-2
cdr3_length: 15
v_call: TRBV7-3
clone_size: -
cdr3_aa: CASSPTGGLAGELFF
cdr3_nt: TGTGCCAGCAGTCCTACCGGGGGATTGGCCGGGGAGCTGTTTTTT

d_call: TRBD1
j_call: TRBJ1-1
cdr3_length: 13
v_call: TRBV29-1
clone_size: -
cdr3_aa: CSVTKTGGTEAFF
cdr3_nt: TGCAGCGTTACAAAAACAGGGGGGACTGAAGCTTTCTTT

d_call: TRBD2
j_call: TRBJ2-2
cdr3_length: 15
v_call: TRBV5-1
clone_size: -
cdr3_aa: CASSPGLGLSGELFF
cdr3_nt: TGCGCCAGCAGCCCGGGACTAGGTTTGTCCGGGGAGCTGTTTTTT

d_call: -
j_call: TRBJ2-1
cdr3_length: 13
v_call: TRBV10-3
clone_size: once
cdr3_aa: CAISEDAGSEQFF
cdr3_nt: TGTGCCATCAGTGAAGACGCCGGGAGTGAGCAGTTCTTC

d_call: -
j_call: TRBJ2-3
cdr3_length: 14
v_call: TRBV19
clone_size: -
cdr3_aa: CASSMRDSTDTQYF
cdr3_nt: TGTGCCAGTAGTATGAGGGACAGCACAGATACGCAGTATTTT

d_call: TRBD1
j_call: TRBJ1-4
cdr3_length: 14
v_call: TRBV27
clone_size: -
cdr3_aa: CASSLDRENEKLFF
cdr3_nt: TGTGCCAGCAGTCTGGACAGGGAAAATGAAAAACTGTTTTTT

d_call: TRBD1
j_call: TRBJ1-4
cdr3_length: 16
v_call: TRBV3-1/TRBV3-2
clone_size: -
cdr3_aa: CASSQFRDRANEKLFF
cdr3_nt: TGTGCCAGCAGCCAGTTCCGGGACAGGGCTAATGAAAAACTGTTTTTT

d_call: TRBD1
j_call: TRBJ2-3
cdr3_length: 17
v_call: TRBV28
clone_size: once
cdr3_aa: CASSQTGAQASTDTQYF
cdr3_nt: TGTGCCAGCAGTCAGACAGGGGCCCAGGCTAGCACAGATACGCAGTATTTT

d_call: TRBD2
j_call: TRBJ2-4
cdr3_length: 19
v_call: TRBV6-2/TRBV6-3
clone_size: -
cdr3_aa: CASSYSGGLAGAAKNIQYF
cdr3_nt: TGTGCCAGCAGTTACTCTGGAGGTCTAGCGGGAGCTGCCAAAAACATTCAGTACTTC